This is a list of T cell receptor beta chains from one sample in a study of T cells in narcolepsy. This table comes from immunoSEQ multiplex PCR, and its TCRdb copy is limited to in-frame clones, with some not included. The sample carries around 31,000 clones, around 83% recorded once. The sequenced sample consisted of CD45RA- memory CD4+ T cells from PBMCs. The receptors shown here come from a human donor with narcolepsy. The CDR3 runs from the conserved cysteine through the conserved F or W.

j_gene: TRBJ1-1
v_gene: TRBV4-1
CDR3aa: CASSQGRRALNTEAFF

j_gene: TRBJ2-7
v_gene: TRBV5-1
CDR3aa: CASSNRVTDEQYF

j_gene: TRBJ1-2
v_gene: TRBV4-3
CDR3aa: CASSQDSRWTNYGYTF

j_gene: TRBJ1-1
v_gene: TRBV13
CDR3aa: CASSTRQAGGMNTEAFF

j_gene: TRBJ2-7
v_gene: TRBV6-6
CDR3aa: CASSRQGQYEQYF

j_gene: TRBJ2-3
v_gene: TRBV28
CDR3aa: CASSLTTLPANTDTQYF

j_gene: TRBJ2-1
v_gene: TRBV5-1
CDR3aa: CASSSTVTGAGDEQFF

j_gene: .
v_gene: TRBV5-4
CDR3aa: CASRGSRDRPYEQYF

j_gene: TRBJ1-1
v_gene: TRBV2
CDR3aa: CASSLDISEAFF

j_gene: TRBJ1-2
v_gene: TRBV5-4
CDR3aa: CASRGGSGYYGYTF

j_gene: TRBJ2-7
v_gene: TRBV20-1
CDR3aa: CSAAPGREQYF

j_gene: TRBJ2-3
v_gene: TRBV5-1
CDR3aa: CASSLGIQADTQYF

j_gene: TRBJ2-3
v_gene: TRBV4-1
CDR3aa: CASSPPLEDTQYF

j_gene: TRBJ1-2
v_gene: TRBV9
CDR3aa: CASSGGTPFDYGYTF

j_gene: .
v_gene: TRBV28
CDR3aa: CASSKTGGSMYEQYF

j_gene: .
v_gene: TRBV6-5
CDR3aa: CASNKGPNPYEQYF